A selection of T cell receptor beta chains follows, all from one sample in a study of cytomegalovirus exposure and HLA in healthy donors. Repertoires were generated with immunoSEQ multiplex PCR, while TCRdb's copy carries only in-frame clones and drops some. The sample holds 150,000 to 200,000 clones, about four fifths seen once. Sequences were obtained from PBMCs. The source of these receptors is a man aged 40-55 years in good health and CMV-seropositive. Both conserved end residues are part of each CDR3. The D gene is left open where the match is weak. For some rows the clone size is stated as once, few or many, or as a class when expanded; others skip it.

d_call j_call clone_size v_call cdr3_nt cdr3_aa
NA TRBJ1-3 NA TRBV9 TGTGCCAGCAGCGTAGGGAGACAGTCTGGAAACACCATATATTTT CASSVGRQSGNTIYF
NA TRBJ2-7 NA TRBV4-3 TGCGCCAGCAGCCAAGAAATAATTGGGGGGACCTTCTACGAGCAGTACTTC CASSQEIIGGTFYEQYF
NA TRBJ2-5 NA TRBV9 TGTGCCAGCAGCGTAGCTAGCCAAGAGACCCAGTACTTC CASSVASQETQYF
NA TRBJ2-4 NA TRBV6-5 TGTGCCAGCAGTTACTCCGGGACCAAAAACATTCAGTACTTC CASSYSGTKNIQYF
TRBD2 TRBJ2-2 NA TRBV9 TGTGCCAGCAGCCTCCTTACCGGGACTAGCGGGAACACCGGGGAGCTGTTTTTT CASSLLTGTSGNTGELFF
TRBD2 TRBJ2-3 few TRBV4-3 TGCGCCAGCAGCCAAGGGGGTAGCGGGAGGGCCTCAGATACGCAGTATTTT CASSQGGSGRASDTQYF
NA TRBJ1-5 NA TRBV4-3 TGCGCCAGCAGCCAAGACTCTGGACAGCTGAGGTGGCCCCAGCATTTT CASSQDSGQLRWPQHF
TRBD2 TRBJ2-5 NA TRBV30 TGTGCCTGGAGCGGGGGGGCGGGAGAGACCCAGTACTTC CAWSGGAGETQYF
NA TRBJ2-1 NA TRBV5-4 TGTGCCAGCAGCTTGGACGGGAGTGGCGCTGAGCAGTTCTTC CASSLDGSGAEQFF
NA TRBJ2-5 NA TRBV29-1 TGCAGCGTTGACCCCCTCGACCAAGAGACCCAGTACTTC CSVDPLDQETQYF
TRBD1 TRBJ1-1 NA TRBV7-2 TGTGCCAGCAGCTCGGACAGGGCCGACACTGAAGCTTTCTTT CASSSDRADTEAFF
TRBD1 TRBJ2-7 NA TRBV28 TGTGCCAGCAGTCTAACAGGGGGGCCCTACGAGCAGTACTTC CASSLTGGPYEQYF
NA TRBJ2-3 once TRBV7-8 TGTGCCAGCAGCCCGCTAGCGTCAAGCACAGATACGCAGTATTTT CASSPLASSTDTQYF
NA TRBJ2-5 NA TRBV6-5 TGTGCCAGCGCCCGGGGACAAACTCTTGATGGGCAGTACTTC CASARGQTLDGQYF
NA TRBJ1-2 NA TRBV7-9 TGTGCCAGCAGTCAGGGCAACAACTATGGCTACACCTTC CASSQGNNYGYTF
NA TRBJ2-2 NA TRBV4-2 TGTGCCAGCAGCCAAGAAGGTGGCGAGGCTAGCTTCCCCGGGGAGCTGTTTTTT CASSQEGGEASFPGELFF
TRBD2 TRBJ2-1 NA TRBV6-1 TGTGCCAGCAGTGTACTAGCGGGAGGCCACAATGAGCAGTTCTTC CASSVLAGGHNEQFF
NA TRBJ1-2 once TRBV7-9 TGTGCCAGCAGCAACCCGGGGGGGCAGGGCTACACCTTC CASSNPGGQGYTF
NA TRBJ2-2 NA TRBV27 TGTGCCAGCAGTTTAAGTGGGGGACTTAACACCGGGGAGCTGTTTTTT CASSLSGGLNTGELFF
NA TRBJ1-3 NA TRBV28 TGTGCCAGCAGGGCCAGCTCTGGAAACACCATATATTTT CASRASSGNTIYF
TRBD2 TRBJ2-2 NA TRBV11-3 TGTGCCAGCAGCTTAGACCCATCTCTAGCGGGAGGGACCGGGGAGCTGTTTTTT CASSLDPSLAGGTGELFF
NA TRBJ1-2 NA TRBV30 TGTGCCTGGAGTGTATCCATCGGGTATGGCTACACCTTC CAWSVSIGYGYTF
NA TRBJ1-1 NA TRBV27 TGTGCCAGCAGTTTATTCCCAGGGGAAGCTTTCTTT CASSLFPGEAFF
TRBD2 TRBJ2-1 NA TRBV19 TGTGCCAGTCGGACTAGCGGGAACTCCTACAATGAGCAGTTCTTC CASRTSGNSYNEQFF
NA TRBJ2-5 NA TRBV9 TGTGCCAGCAGCGTCTCGAGGGGGGAGACCCAGTACTTC CASSVSRGETQYF
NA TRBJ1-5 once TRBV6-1 TGTGCCAGCAACCTTGGGAGTCAGCCCCAGCATTTT CASNLGSQPQHF
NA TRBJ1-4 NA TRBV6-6 TGTGCCAGCACCATCGGGGTACCGGAGGGAAAACTGTTTTTT CASTIGVPEGKLFF
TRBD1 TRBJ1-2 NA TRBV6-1 TGTGCCAGCAGTGAAGCGGGACAGGGGTATGGCTACACCTTC CASSEAGQGYGYTF
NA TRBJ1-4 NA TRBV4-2 TGTGCCAGCAGCCAGTCGGACACGGCCTATGCAACTAATGAAAAACTGTTTTTT CASSQSDTAYATNEKLFF
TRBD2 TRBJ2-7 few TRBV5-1 TGCGCCAGCAAAGGTTCAGGGACTACCTACGAGCAGTACTTC CASKGSGTTYEQYF
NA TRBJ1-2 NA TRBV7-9 TGTGCCAGCAGCGTTAGCGGTGAGGGGCGTAACTATGGCTACACCTTC CASSVSGEGRNYGYTF
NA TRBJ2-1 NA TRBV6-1 TGTGCCAGCAGTGCTGGACTCAATTCCCTCAGGTTCTTC CASSAGLNSLRFF
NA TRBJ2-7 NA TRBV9 TGTGCCAGCAGCCCCTCGTCCCGGGGCGAGCAGTACTTC CASSPSSRGEQYF
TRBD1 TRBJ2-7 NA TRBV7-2 TGTGCCAGCAGCTTAACAGGGGTTCCCACCTACGAGCAGTACTTC CASSLTGVPTYEQYF
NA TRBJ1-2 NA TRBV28 TGTGCCAGCAGTTTATGGGGCAGGGTGGACTATGGCTACACCTTC CASSLWGRVDYGYTF
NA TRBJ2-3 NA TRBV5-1 TGCGCCAGCAGCTTGCACAGCACCCCCACAGATACGCAGTATTTT CASSLHSTPTDTQYF
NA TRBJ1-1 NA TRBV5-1 TGCGCCAGCAGCTTAGGGGTTTGGGACACTGAAGCTTTCTTT CASSLGVWDTEAFF
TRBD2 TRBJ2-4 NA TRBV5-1 TGCGCCAGCAGCGCGACGGGGGGGGCCAAAAACATTCAGTACTTC CASSATGGAKNIQYF
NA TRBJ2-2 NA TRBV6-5 TGTGCCAGCAGTTACTTTCTCTCGGGTATGGGGGAGCTGTTTTTT CASSYFLSGMGELFF
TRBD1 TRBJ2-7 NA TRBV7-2 TGTGCCAGCAGCCCCCTAGGGACAGGTCTCCCACCCTACGAGCAGTACTTC CASSPLGTGLPPYEQYF